This T cell receptor (beta chain) was identified during a study of blood T cell repertoires in COVID-19. Germline V gives CDR1 SGHRS, CDR2 YFSETQ. V lost 0 bases to trimming and J lost 0 bases, with 14 bases between them. The CDR3 has 17 amino acids. TCRdb keeps only in-frame clones here, not all; method: immunoSEQ multiplex PCR. The repertoire holds 65,000 to 80,000 clones, with around four fifths as singletons. The chain has TRBV5-1 and TRBJ2-3, with TRBD1 as a possible D gene (6 bases). This TCR came from a human donor in a cohort sampled during active COVID-19. The sequenced sample was peripheral blood. Here the CDR3 DNA reads TGCGCCAGCAGCTTGGCTCCGGGACAAATGAGCACAGATACGCAGTATTTT. It translates to CASSLAPGQMSTDTQYF.